Below are 16 T cell receptor beta chains sequenced from a single sample in a study of OX40 agonist ivuxolimab in advanced cancers. Some clones are missing from TCRdb's copy, which holds only in-frame ones; the method was immunoSEQ multiplex PCR. The sample contains fewer than 70,000 clones, 80% to 95% of which appear only once. This specimen was CD4+ or CD8+ T cells sorted from blood, taken in a trial of the OX40 agonist ivuxolimab. The receptors come from an adult with an advanced solid tumor such as melanoma, head and neck, liver or kidney cancer.

This chain links TRBV9 with TRBJ2-3, with 7 bases that match TRBD2. Per germline, CDR1 SGDLS and CDR2 YYNGEE. The trim removed 4 bases at V and 2 bases at J, leaving 13 bases unmatched. The CDR3 length is 17 residues. CDR3 sequence reads: CASSPRRGFSSTDTQYF. CDR3 sequence (DNA): TGTGCCAGCAGCCCCCGGCGGGGGTTTTCATCCACAGATACGCAGTATTTT.

This chain connects TRBV10-3 to TRBJ2-7, with D perhaps matching TRBD2 (6 bases). The CDR3 covers 13 residues. Germline V gene sequence: CDR1 ENHRY, CDR2 SYGVKD. Trimming removed 6 bases at V and 0 bases at J, with 9 bases between. CDR3 in amino acids: CAISGGPSYEQYF. The CDR3 nucleotides read TGTGCCATCAGCGGAGGGCCCTCCTACGAGCAGTACTTC.

This sequence joins TRBV7-8 and TRBJ2-1; weak D call: TRBD1 (7 bases). This CDR3 has 15 amino acids. V was clipped by 5 bases and J by 7 bases, with 18 bases between them. CDR1 SGHVS and CDR2 FQNEAQ come from the germline V gene. The CDR3 loop is CASSQGVGRRNEQFF. The DNA of the CDR3 is TGTGCCAGCAGCCAGGGGGTCGGGAGAAGGAATGAGCAGTTCTTC.

The chain uses TRBV6-1 and TRBJ2-3, with 11 nucleotides matching TRBD2. This CDR3 region has 15 residues. The J segment lost 0 bases and the V segment lost 5 bases, leaving 1 base of the junction unmatched. Germline V gene lookup returns CDR1 MNHNS and CDR2 SASEGT. The CDR3 is CASSRTSGSTDTQYF. The CDR3 bases are TGTGCCAGCAGTCGGACTAGCGGGAGCACAGATACGCAGTATTTT.

V and J are TRBV6-6 and TRBJ2-5; 9 positions agree with TRBD2. V lost 4 bases and J lost 5; bases outside the gene matches: 11. The CDR3 totals 16 residues. From germline, CDR1 is MNHNY and CDR2 SVGAGI (reference sequence). The CDR3 DNA reads TGTGCCAGCAGTTTTGAGGTCCTAGCGGGATCGGAGACCCAGTACTTC. This translates into CASSFEVLAGSETQYF.

This clone appeared a single time. The chain is built from TRBV7-9 and TRBJ1-5; a weak D match, TRBD1 (6 bases). Germline assignment: CDR1 SEHNR and CDR2 FQNEAQ (reference sequence). There are 14 residues in the CDR3. The germline V and J ends were trimmed by 5 bases and 4 bases, with 12 bases remaining between them. The CDR3 DNA sequence: TGTGCCAGCAGCAGGGGGACGGAGAATCAGCCCCAGCATTTT. The encoded protein is CASSRGTENQPQHF.

This clone was counted a single time. The chain joins TRBV7-9 to TRBJ2-1; 9 bases match TRBD1. V dropped 8 bases and J dropped 2; count of bases not matched to a gene: 16. The CDR3 loop spans 18 amino acids. Germline CDR1 is SEHNR and CDR2 is FQNEAQ (reference sequence). CDR3: CASGHRQGVVLTYNEQFF. The CDR3 coding sequence is TGTGCCAGCGGCCATAGACAGGGGGTAGTTTTGACCTACAATGAGCAGTTCTTC.

The chain is built from TRBV2 and TRBJ2-3, with D perhaps matching TRBD2 (6 bases). The ends were cut back, 2 bases at V and 6 bases at J, with 18 bases in the middle. The germline V gene has CDR1 SNHLY and CDR2 FYNNEI. This CDR3 is built from 16 residues. CDR3 coding DNA: TGTGCCAGCAGTGAATGGGGGGAAGGTCCTACTGATACGCAGTATTTT. Its translation is CASSEWGEGPTDTQYF.

The chain couples TRBV6-6 to TRBJ2-7, with 7 nucleotides matching TRBD1. There are 14 residues in the CDR3. The ends lost 2 bases at V and 5 bases at J; junction bases unmatched: 6. Germline-derived CDR1 and CDR2 are MNHNY and SVGAGI (reference sequence). The CDR3 DNA follows: TGTGCCAGCAGTTACGGGACAGATGTTGACGAGCAGTACTTC. Translated: CASSYGTDVDEQYF.

This chain uses TRBV6-6 with TRBJ2-2; tentative D call: TRBD1 (5 bases). Trimming removed 4 bases at V and 6 bases at J, with 12 bases between. This CDR3 spans 14 amino acids. CDR1 is MNHNY, CDR2 SVGAGI, per germline (reference sequence). CDR3 sequence: CASSSGHRAGELFF. The DNA for the CDR3 is TGTGCCAGCAGTTCTGGACATAGGGCCGGGGAGCTGTTTTTT.

V is TRBV7-9 and J is TRBJ2-4; D might be TRBD2 (5 bases). V was cut by 5 bases and J by 5 bases, with 7 bases left in between. This CDR3 has 12 amino acids. CDR1 SEHNR and CDR2 FQNEAQ come from the germline V gene (reference sequence). The CDR3 DNA is TGTGCCAGCAGCACCGGGGAAAACATTCAGTACTTC. It encodes CASSTGENIQYF.

This chain connects TRBV6-1 to TRBJ2-1; 15 positions agree with TRBD2. Germline CDR1 is MNHNS and CDR2 is SASEGT. The CDR3 is 16 residues long. After removal of 3 bases from V and 6 bases from J, the junction contained 3 bases not matched to a gene. The CDR3 region is CASSERTSGRGNEQFF. The CDR3 DNA follows: TGTGCCAGCAGTGAGCGGACTAGCGGGAGGGGCAATGAGCAGTTCTTC.

This clone was seen only once. V usage is TRBV4-1 and J usage is TRBJ2-5, with D possibly matching TRBD2 (5 bases). The CDR3 spans 14 residues. The ends were cut back, 0 bases at V and 2 bases at J, with 7 bases in the middle. CDR1 and CDR2 (germline): MGHRA, YSYEKL. The chain's CDR3 is CASSQDGIQETQYF. The CDR3 DNA sequence: TGCGCCAGCAGCCAAGACGGGATACAAGAGACCCAGTACTTC.

V gene TRBV6-6 combines with J gene TRBJ1-4, with D maybe TRBD1 (5 bases). This CDR3 has 14 residues. Germline CDR1 MNHNY, CDR2 SVGAGI (reference sequence). Deletions cut 6 bases from V and 5 bases from J, with 13 bases between. The CDR3 region is CASSSGGINEKLFF. CDR3 DNA: TGTGCCAGCAGCTCCGGGGGGATCAATGAAAAACTGTTTTTT.

The chain couples TRBV29-1 to TRBJ2-1; D is undetermined. The germline V gene encodes CDR1 SQVTM and CDR2 ANQGSEA. There are 13 residues in the CDR3. V lost 8 bases to trimming and J lost 0 bases, with 11 bases between them. The CDR3 region has the DNA TGCAGCTCGAGACTGAGCTCCTACAATGAGCAGTTCTTC. Its protein is CSSRLSSYNEQFF.

The genes are TRBV28 and TRBJ2-1; no clear D gene. The CDR3 contains 15 residues. V gave up 1 base and J gave up 0 bases, with 7 bases separating them. CDR1 MDHEN and CDR2 SYDVKM come from the germline V gene. The CDR3 region has the DNA TGTGCCAGCAGTTTATCTCCGAGCTCCTACAATGAGCAGTTCTTC. Translating it yields CASSLSPSSYNEQFF.